A single sample gave rise to the 16 T cell receptor beta chains below, sequenced in a study of cytomegalovirus exposure and HLA in healthy donors. 13 Jbeta primers and 60 Vbeta primers were used for the PCR. Assay: immunoSEQ multiplex PCR; the TCRdb copy retains only in-frame clones and omits some. Of 130,000 to 150,000 clones in the sample, about 79% were seen once. Material for sequencing was PBMCs. All receptors derive from a male donor in good health and CMV-seronegative.

V and J are TRBV27 and TRBJ2-3, with a weak D call TRBD1 (5 bases). The CDR3 loop spans 15 amino acids. Germline CDR1 reads MNHEY; CDR2 reads SMNVEV (reference sequence). With 6 bases removed from V and 1 base from J, the gap between germline ends came to 14 bases. CDR3 nucleotides: TGTGCCAGCAGACCCTTCAGGGCCCGCACAGATACGCAGTATTTT. This encodes CASRPFRARTDTQYF.

The genes are TRBV7-8 and TRBJ1-5; D uncertain. The CDR3 consists of 16 residues. Trimming removed 1 base at V and 3 bases at J, with 13 bases between. The germline V gene encodes CDR1 SGHVS and CDR2 FQNEAQ. CDR3 coding DNA: TGTGCCAGCAGCTTAGGGCCTGGCAGGTCCAATCAGCCCCAGCATTTT. Protein: CASSLGPGRSNQPQHF. The full variable domain, its missing parts supplied by reference TRBV7-8 and TRBJ1-5, is GAGVSQSPRYKVAKRGQDVALRCDPISGHVSLFWYQQALGQGPEFLTYFQNEAQLDKSGLPSDRFFAERPEGSVSTLKIQRTQQEDSAVYLCASSLGPGRSNQPQHFGDGTRLSIL.

The V and J genes are TRBV7-2 and TRBJ2-3; 13 bases line up with TRBD2. The germline V gene has CDR1 SGHTA and CDR2 FQGNSA. V lost 1 base to trimming and J lost 1 base; unmatched junction nucleotides: 5. The CDR3 totals 18 residues. The CDR3 nucleotides read TGTGCCAGCAGCTTAGTACTAGCGGGGGGGCTTGGCACAGATACGCAGTATTTT. It is translated as CASSLVLAGGLGTDTQYF.

As DNA, the CDR3 is TGTGCCAGCGGGAGGGACACAGATACGCAGTATTTT. Translating gives CASGRDTDTQYF. The chain recombines TRBV6-5 with TRBJ2-3; 7 positions match TRBD2. V shed 8 bases, J shed 2 bases, and the junction held 1 base outside the gene matches. CDR3 size: 12 residues. Germline loops: CDR1 MNHEY, CDR2 SVGAGI.

The J gene is TRBJ2-5, the V gene TRBV27; D may be TRBD2 (6 bases). The CDR3 is 17 residues long. Germline V gene lookup returns CDR1 MNHEY and CDR2 SMNVEV (reference sequence). Between the trimmed V and J ends, which lost 2 bases and 3 bases, there was a span of 19 bases. The CDR3 here is CASSLGGQGGPKETQYF. In DNA, the CDR3 is TGTGCCAGCAGTTTAGGAGGTCAGGGAGGCCCAAAAGAGACCCAGTACTTC.

This rearrangement joins TRBV7-6 to TRBJ1-3, with 7 bases aligning to TRBD1. Germline values: CDR1 SGHVS, CDR2 FNYEAQ. This CDR3 contains 15 residues. V lost 5 bases, J lost 4 bases, and 8 bases stayed unmatched. The CDR3 here is CASSPTGDLGNTIYF. The CDR3 DNA sequence: TGTGCCAGCAGCCCTACAGGGGATTTGGGAAACACCATATATTTT.

V is TRBV2 and J is TRBJ1-1; D perhaps matches TRBD1 (6 bases). V was pared by 2 bases and J by 0 bases, with 10 bases between. CDR3 length: 15 residues. The germline V gene has CDR1 SNHLY and CDR2 FYNNEI. CDR3 sequence: CASSERGQLNTEAFF. The DNA for the CDR3 is TGTGCCAGCAGTGAAAGGGGACAATTGAACACTGAAGCTTTCTTT.

The chain joins TRBV30 to TRBJ2-5; 7 nucleotides agree with TRBD2. This CDR3 comprises 16 residues. Germline V CDR1 and CDR2: GTSNPN, SVGIG (reference sequence). V shed 1 base and J 1 base; nucleotides not matched to a gene: 9. This chain's CDR3 is CAWSAIETSAQETQYF. In nucleotides, the CDR3 is TGTGCCTGGAGTGCGATCGAAACTAGCGCCCAAGAGACCCAGTACTTC.

The chain recombines TRBV30 with TRBJ1-2, with 7 bases fitting TRBD1. This CDR3 region has 14 residues. V trimming: 3 bases; J trimming: 5 bases; junction bases outside the gene matches: 9. The germline V gene encodes CDR1 GTSNPN and CDR2 SVGIG (reference sequence). CDR3 protein: CAWSALGGLYGYTF. CDR3 bases: TGTGCCTGGAGCGCCCTAGGGGGCCTTTATGGCTACACCTTC.

The chain is built from TRBV9 and TRBJ2-1, with TRBD2 identical over 9 bases. The CDR3 covers 15 residues. With V trimmed by 0 bases and J by 4 bases, 2 bases remained unmatched. Germline CDR1 is SGDLS and CDR2 is YYNGEE. The CDR3 DNA reads TGTGCCAGCAGCGTAGGGACTAGCGAGTACAATGAGCAGTTCTTC. Translated: CASSVGTSEYNEQFF.

Points on this clone: The sample contains more than one DNA sequence encoding this CDR3. The rearrangement links TRBV27 to TRBJ1-2; 9 positions match TRBD1. The CDR3 consists of 14 residues. Germline CDR1 and CDR2: MNHEY and SMNVEV (reference sequence). The trim removed 2 bases at V and 8 bases at J, leaving 6 bases unmatched. CDR3 region: CASSLGGQGYGYTF. CDR3 DNA: TGTGCCAGCAGTTTAGGAGGACAGGGGTACGGCTACACCTTC.

The rearrangement uses TRBV27 and TRBJ1-1, with a tentative D call TRBD1 (5 bases). Germline V lookup: CDR1 MNHEY, CDR2 SMNVEV (reference sequence). The V end was cut by 8 bases, the J end by 1 base, with 11 bases between. The CDR3 is made up of 13 amino acids. The CDR3 DNA is TGTGCCAGCCTGGGACTGCCGAACACTGAAGCTTTCTTT. Translation gives CASLGLPNTEAFF.

The chain uses TRBV7-6 and TRBJ2-2, with 8 bases that match TRBD1. Trimming at V came to 5 bases and at J to 7 bases, leaving 15 bases not matched to a gene. CDR1 and CDR2 from the germline V gene are SGHVS and FNYEAQ. CDR3 length equals 17 residues. CDR3 sequence reads: CASSPFRGRGLGGELFF. The CDR3 DNA reads as TGTGCCAGCAGCCCCTTTCGTGGCAGGGGGCTTGGCGGGGAGCTGTTTTTT.

This clone was seen only a few times. V usage is TRBV7-8 and J usage is TRBJ1-1; no reliable D call. V lost 4 bases and J 1 base, leaving 10 bases between the germline ends. This CDR3 spans 14 amino acids. Germline CDR1 reads SGHVS; CDR2 reads FQNEAQ. CDR3 protein: CASSSSPGNTEAFF. The CDR3 nucleotides are TGTGCCAGCAGCTCCTCACCGGGGAACACTGAAGCTTTCTTT.

In its sample, this clone was seen once. J is TRBJ1-2 and V is TRBV9; TRBD1 aligns across 8 bases. The CDR3 runs 14 residues. V gave up 3 bases and J gave up 5 bases; unmatched junction bases: 6. CDR1 is SGDLS, CDR2 YYNGEE, per germline. The CDR3 region is CASSAGQVNYGYTF. The CDR3 nucleotides are TGTGCCAGCAGCGCGGGACAGGTGAATTATGGCTACACCTTC.

This clone has more than one count but fewer than ten. The chain has TRBV5-1 and TRBJ2-7; D gene ambiguous. The germline gives CDR1 SGHRS, CDR2 YFSETQ. With 0 bases removed from V and 5 bases from J, the gap between germline ends came to 9 bases. CDR3 length: 13 residues. Written as DNA, the CDR3 is TGCGCCAGCAGCTTGGGATTGCGCGACGAGCAGTACTTC. Its translation: CASSLGLRDEQYF.